This T cell receptor beta chain was captured by sequencing in a study of shared T cell receptors in the human thymus (dated by TCRdb to about 2021). Some background on the complete study: The study examined how the human thymus generates shared, self-reactive T-cell receptor alpha chains.

For CDR1 and CDR2, the germline V gene lists SGHRS and YFSETQ. The CDR3 holds 13 amino acids from the cysteine to the phenylalanine. Of all the DNA, just the CDR3 is kept, 39 bases in frame from base 1. V and J are truncated by 2 bases and 6 bases respectively, leaving an intervening sequence of 9 bases. The library was built by means of the immunoSEQ multiplex PCR assay. In TCRdb, the immuneACCESS table is reduced to in-frame sequences with V and J assigned. These tables do not hold every clone; where another copy was compared, an unresolved V gene accounts for under half, and the others remain unexplained. The sample table shows some 760,000 clones, and roughly 88% are seen once. The ten largest clones take up over 0.008% of the sample. Notes on this clone: The clone's antigen remains unknown. The input lacks base qualities; no much larger clone sits a single base away.

This sample was also put to use in a study of human thymus T cells. The second paper states: In Finland, the donors were immunologically healthy infants who were having open corrective cardiac surgery for congenital heart defects. Thymus tissue was collected as surgical resects that were removed during corrective cardiac surgery. V and J gene segment usage appeared biased in both thymic and peripheral blood repertoires. According to the related research, thymic TCR repertoires were highly overlapping among unrelated individuals. The study used eight infant thymus samples plus four related peripheral blood samples to characterize TCR alpha and beta repertoires. Donor ages ranging from roughly 7 to 250 days were recorded, and five to seven male and a couple of female infants were included in the cohort. Thymocytes were released mechanically from tissue and stored at -70 °C as pellets of roughly 8.5-32 million cells. A QIAsymphony instrument was used to extract genomic DNA from frozen cell pellets. The immunoSEQ multiplex PCR assay was used to amplify the TCRB and TCRAD loci from a standardized amount of quality-controlled genomic DNA. Amplicons spanned the V(D)J region at a length sufficient to cover the CDR3 and identify V and J genes. The amplicons were sequenced on an Illumina platform via the commercial immunoSEQ service. Primer bias and sequencing errors were corrected as previously described, and TCRAD and TCRB definitions were based on the IMGT database. immunoSEQ Analyzer 3.0 and VDJTools were used for repertoire analysis, which covered basic statistics, V/J segment usage, diversity estimates, rarefaction and pairwise overlap. Chao1, ChaoE, Efron-Thisted, Shannon and inverse Simpson indices were used to estimate diversity, which was also estimated on datasets down-sampled to the smallest sample. For repertoire overlap, CDR3 nucleotide sequence, V gene and J gene had to match strictly, and clustering was done by Jaccard-based multidimensional scaling. On average, thymus samples gave 800,000 or so unique TCRB clonotypes, whereas blood samples gave about 84,000.

The receptor chain draws on TRBV5-1 and TRBJ2-1; confidence is insufficient to name the D gene. The clonotype was recovered from a girl less than two years old with a congenital heart defect. Donor details come from another sample of the same person, matched by shared clones. Sequenced: thymocytes. The sequenced DNA: TGCGCCAGCAGCTTAGAGCTAGTCAATGAGCAGTTCTTC. This is translated as CASSLELVNEQFF.